This T cell receptor beta chain was recorded in a study of blood T cell repertoires in COVID-19. Study-level information: Samples taken during acute and convalescent COVID-19 were collected in the United States, Italy and Spain. T cells, B-cell-depleted T cells, or PBMCs provided the cDNA or gDNA that served as material.

Authors' methods: Cell counts per sample came from amplifying reference gene primers. Clones were read by immunoSEQ multiplex PCR, and TCRdb kept only the in-frame ones, dropping some. That table is the source of V, J and clone size, and D and trimming were worked out from the DNA. This sample has approximately 250,000 clones, with around nine tenths found just once. The CDR3 consists of 15 residues. This clone counts as medium-sized. This rearrangement joins TRBV21-1 to TRBJ1-2. TRBV21-1 is classified as a pseudogene. Material for sequencing was peripheral blood. This TCR derives from a woman aged 55-70 years who had recovered from COVID-19. The CDR3 is CASSKQRGPNYGYTF. The CDR3 bases are TGTGCCAGCAGCAAACAGCGGGGTCCTAACTATGGCTACACCTTC.